This T cell receptor beta chain stems from a study of CD8+ T cells in alopecia areata. In the study overall: Each day, treated patients took oral tofacitinib twice, at 5 to 10 mg per dose.

From germline, CDR1 is SEHNR and CDR2 FQNEAQ (reference sequence). V lost 1 base and J 2 bases, leaving 9 bases between the germline ends. This CDR3 has 14 residues. Study-wide results and limits: Scalp clonality dropped significantly under tofacitinib, as did expanded CD8+ top-100 clones.

This clone was observed a single time. Antigen: not known. After isolation, RNA underwent reverse transcription to generate cDNA as the sequencing template. Method: immunoSEQ multiplex PCR; TCRdb's copy keeps in-frame clones and lacks some. The data contain fewer than 250,000 clones, about two fifths of them seen just once; the ten biggest clones take up about 0.48%. Treatment meaning: oral pan-JAK inhibitor, 5-10 mg twice daily. The receptor comes from a human donor with alopecia areata. Sequencing used CD4+ T cells sorted from blood, obtained at approximately week 30, from a patient treated with tofacitinib. The chain uses TRBV7-9 and TRBJ2-7, with a tentative D call TRBD1 (5 bases). The CDR3 sequence is CASSLEVRAYEQYF. The CDR3 DNA follows: TGTGCCAGCAGCTTAGAGGTCAGGGCCTACGAGCAGTACTTC.